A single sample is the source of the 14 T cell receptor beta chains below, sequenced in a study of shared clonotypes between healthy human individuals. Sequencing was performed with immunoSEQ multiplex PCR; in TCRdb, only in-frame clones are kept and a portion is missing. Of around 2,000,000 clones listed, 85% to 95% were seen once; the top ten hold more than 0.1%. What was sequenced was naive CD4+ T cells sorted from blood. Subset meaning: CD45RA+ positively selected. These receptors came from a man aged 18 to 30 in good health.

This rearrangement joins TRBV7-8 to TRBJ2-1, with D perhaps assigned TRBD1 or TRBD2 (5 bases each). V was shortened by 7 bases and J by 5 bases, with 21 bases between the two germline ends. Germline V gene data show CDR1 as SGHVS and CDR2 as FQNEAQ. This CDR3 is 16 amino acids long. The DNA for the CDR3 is TGTGCCAGCACCTCGTTAGCCCTGGGGACGAACAATGAGCAGTTCTTC. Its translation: CASTSLALGTNNEQFF.

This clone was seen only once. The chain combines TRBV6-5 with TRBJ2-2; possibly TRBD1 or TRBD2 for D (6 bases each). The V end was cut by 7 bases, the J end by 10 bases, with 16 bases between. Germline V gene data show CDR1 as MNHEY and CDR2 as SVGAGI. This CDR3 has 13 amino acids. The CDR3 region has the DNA TGTGCCAGCACCTCCTACGGGGGCGAGGAGCTGTTTTTT. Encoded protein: CASTSYGGEELFF.

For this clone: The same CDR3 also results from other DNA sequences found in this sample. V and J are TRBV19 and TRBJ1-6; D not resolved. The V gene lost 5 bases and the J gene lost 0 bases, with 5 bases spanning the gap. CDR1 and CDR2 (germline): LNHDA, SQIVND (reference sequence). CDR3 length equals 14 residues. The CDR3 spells CASSLSSYNSPLHF. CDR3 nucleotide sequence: TGTGCCAGTAGTCTAAGCTCCTATAATTCACCCCTCCACTTT. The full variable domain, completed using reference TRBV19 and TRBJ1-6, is DGGITQSPKYLFRKEGQNVTLSCEQNLNHDAMYWYRQDPGQGLRLIYYSQIVNDFQKGDIAEGYSVSREKKESFPLTVTSAQKNPTAFYLCASSLSSYNSPLHFGNGTRLTVT.

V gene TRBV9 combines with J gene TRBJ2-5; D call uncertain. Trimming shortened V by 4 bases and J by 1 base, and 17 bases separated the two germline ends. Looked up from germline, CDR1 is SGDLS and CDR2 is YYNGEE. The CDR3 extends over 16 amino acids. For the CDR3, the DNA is TGTGCCAGCAGCCACATAATCCGGGCAGTCCAAGAGACCCAGTACTTC. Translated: CASSHIIRAVQETQYF. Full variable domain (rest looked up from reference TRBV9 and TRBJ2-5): DSGVTQTPKHLITATGQRVTLRCSPRSGDLSVYWYQQSLDQGLQFLIQYYNGEERAKGNILERFSAQQFPDLHSELNLSSLELGDSALYFCASSHIIRAVQETQYFGPGTRLLVL.

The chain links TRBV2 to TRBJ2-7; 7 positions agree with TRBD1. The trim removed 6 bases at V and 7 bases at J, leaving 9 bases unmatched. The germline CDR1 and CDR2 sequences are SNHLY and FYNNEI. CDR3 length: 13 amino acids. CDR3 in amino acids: CASSTGRGLEQYF. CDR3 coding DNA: TGTGCCAGCAGCACTGGAAGGGGGCTGGAGCAGTACTTC.

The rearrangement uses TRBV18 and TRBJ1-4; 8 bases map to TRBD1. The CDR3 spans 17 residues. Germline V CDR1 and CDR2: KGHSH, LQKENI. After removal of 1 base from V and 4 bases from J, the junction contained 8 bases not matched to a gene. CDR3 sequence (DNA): TGTGCCAGCTCACCACGGGGACAGGTTTTTGTTAATGAAAAACTGTTTTTT. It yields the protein CASSPRGQVFVNEKLFF.

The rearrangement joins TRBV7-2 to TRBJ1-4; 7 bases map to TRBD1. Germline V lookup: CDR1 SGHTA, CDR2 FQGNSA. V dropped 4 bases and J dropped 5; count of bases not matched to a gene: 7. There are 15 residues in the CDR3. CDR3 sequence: CASSSRQGGNEKLFF. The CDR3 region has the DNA TGTGCCAGCAGCTCTAGACAGGGAGGGAATGAAAAACTGTTTTTT.

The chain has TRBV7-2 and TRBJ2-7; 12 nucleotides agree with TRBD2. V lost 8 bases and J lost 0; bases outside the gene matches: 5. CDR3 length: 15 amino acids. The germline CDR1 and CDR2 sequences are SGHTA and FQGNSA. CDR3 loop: CASALAGGSSYEQYF. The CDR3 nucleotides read TGTGCCAGCGCCCTAGCGGGAGGGAGCTCCTACGAGCAGTACTTC.

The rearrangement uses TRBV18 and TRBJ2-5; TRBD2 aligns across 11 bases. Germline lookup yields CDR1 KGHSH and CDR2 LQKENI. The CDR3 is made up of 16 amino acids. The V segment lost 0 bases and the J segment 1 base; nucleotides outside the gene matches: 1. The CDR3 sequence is CASSPPLAGVQETQYF. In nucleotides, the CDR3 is TGTGCCAGCTCACCACCACTAGCGGGGGTCCAAGAGACCCAGTACTTC.

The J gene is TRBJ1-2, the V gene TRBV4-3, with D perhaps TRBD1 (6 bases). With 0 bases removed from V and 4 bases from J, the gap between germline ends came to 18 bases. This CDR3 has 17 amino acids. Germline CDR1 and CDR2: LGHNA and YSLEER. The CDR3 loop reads CASSQDMPGAALYGYTF. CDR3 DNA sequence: TGCGCCAGCAGCCAAGATATGCCAGGGGCAGCCCTCTATGGCTACACCTTC.

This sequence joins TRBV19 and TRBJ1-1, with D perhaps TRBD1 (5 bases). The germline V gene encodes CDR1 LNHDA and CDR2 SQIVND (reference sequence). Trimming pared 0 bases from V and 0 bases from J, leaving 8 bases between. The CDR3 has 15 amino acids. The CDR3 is CASSIEWGLNTEAFF. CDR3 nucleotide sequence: TGTGCCAGTAGTATAGAGTGGGGACTGAACACTGAAGCTTTCTTT.

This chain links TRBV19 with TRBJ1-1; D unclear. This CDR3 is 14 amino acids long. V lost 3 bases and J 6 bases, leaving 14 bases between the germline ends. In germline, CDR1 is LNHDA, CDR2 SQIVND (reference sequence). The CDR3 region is CASSIQSHPAEAFF. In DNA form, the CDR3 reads TGTGCCAGTAGTATCCAGAGCCACCCCGCTGAAGCTTTCTTT.

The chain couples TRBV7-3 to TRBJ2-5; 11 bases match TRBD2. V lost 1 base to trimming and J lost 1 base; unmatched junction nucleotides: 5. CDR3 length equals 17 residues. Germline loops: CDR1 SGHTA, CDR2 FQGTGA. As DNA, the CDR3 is TGTGCCAGCAGCTTAAAGGGACTAGCGGCGCTCCAAGAGACCCAGTACTTC. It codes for CASSLKGLAALQETQYF.

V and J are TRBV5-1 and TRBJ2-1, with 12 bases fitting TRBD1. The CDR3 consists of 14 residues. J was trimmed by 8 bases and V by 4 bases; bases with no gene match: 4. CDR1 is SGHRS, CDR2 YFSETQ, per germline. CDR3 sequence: CASSPGQGADEQFF. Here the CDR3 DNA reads TGCGCCAGCAGCCCGGGACAGGGGGCCGATGAGCAGTTCTTC.